This TCR beta chain comes out of a study of blood T cell repertoires in COVID-19. Trimming stripped 5 bases from V and 6 bases from J, with 13 bases between. Germline CDR1 SGHRS, CDR2 YFSETQ. The CDR3 spans 13 residues. Under the authors' procedure: Estimated nucleated cell counts came from reference gene primer amplification. Only in-frame clones appear in the TCRdb table, and some are missing; sequencing was by immunoSEQ multiplex PCR. The V and J calls and clone size come from that table; D and trimming were worked out from the DNA. The profile shows about 250,000 clones, 80% to 90% of them singletons. Participant age was roughly 18 to 95 years, and participants resided in fewer than 30 US areas. Donors of Cohort 3 who recovered were those that had two negative PCRs, clearance, or symptom resolution.

This sequence originates from a woman aged 25-40 years who had recovered from COVID-19. Sequenced material: PBMCs or T cells enriched from blood (not recorded which). This chain links TRBV5-1 with TRBJ2-3, with D possibly matching TRBD2 (5 bases). The CDR3 reads CASSEGTRDTQYF. CDR3 DNA: TGCGCCAGCAGTGAGGGAACAAGGGATACGCAGTATTTT.